The text below deals with one TCR beta chain. The target antigen is unknown. An end of the junction differs from the germline gene, which may be a read error. Germline V lookup: CDR1 MDHEN, CDR2 SYDVKM. The CDR3 length is 15 residues. Here immunoSEQ multiplex PCR was the method, and the copy in TCRdb shows in-frame clones only, minus some. The table records approximately 150,000 clones, roughly nine tenths of them present only once. This sample is part of a study of T cell responses to AZD1222 COVID-19 vaccine. Findings and limits, study-wide: Two AZD1222 doses significantly raised spike-specific TCR breadth and depth over controls. CD4 TCRs linked to vaccination spanned spike, dominating at 160-218 and 743-854.

V and J are TRBV28 and TRBJ1-6; D gene ambiguous. Sequenced here: peripheral blood, sampled 28 days after the second AZD1222 dose. The sequence was collected from an adult who received the AZD1222 COVID-19 vaccine. CDR3 sequence: CASSFYGSSNSPLHF. The CDR3 DNA reads as TGTGCCAGCAGTTTTTACGGGTCCTCTAATTCACCCCTCCACTTT.